This T cell receptor beta chain came from a study of blood T cell repertoires in COVID-19. Sequencing was performed with immunoSEQ multiplex PCR; in TCRdb, only in-frame clones are kept and a portion is missing. This table holds around 370,000 clones, approximately 89% found once. V lost 1 base and J lost 4; bases outside the gene matches: 0. Per germline, CDR1 SGDLS and CDR2 YYNGEE. The CDR3 is made up of 13 amino acids. Sequencing was carried out using peripheral blood. The J gene is TRBJ2-5, the V gene TRBV9; 8 bases fit TRBD2. The receptor was derived from a woman between 18 and 30 years old who had recovered from COVID-19. The CDR3, as DNA: TGTGCCAGCAGCGTACTAGCGGGAGAGACCCAGTACTTC. Translating it yields CASSVLAGETQYF.